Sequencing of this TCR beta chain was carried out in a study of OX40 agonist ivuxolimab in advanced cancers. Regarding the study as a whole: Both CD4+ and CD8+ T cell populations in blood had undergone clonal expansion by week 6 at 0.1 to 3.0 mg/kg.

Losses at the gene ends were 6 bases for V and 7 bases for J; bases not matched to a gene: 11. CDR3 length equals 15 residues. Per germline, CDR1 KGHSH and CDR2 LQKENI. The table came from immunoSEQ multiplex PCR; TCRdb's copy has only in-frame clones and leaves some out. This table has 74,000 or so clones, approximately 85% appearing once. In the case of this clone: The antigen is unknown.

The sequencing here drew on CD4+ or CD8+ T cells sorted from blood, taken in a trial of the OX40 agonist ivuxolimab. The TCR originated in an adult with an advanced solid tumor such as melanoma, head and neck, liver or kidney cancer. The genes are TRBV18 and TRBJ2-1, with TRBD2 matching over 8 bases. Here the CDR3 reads CASSPAVAGINEQFF. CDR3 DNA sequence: TGTGCCAGCTCCCCCGCGGTAGCGGGAATAAATGAGCAGTTCTTC.